A selection of T cell receptor beta chains follows, all from one sample in a study of T cell clonotyping in hematopoietic cell transplantation. Using immunoSEQ multiplex PCR, the repertoire was profiled, and TCRdb retains in-frame clones only, with some absent. The sample includes tens of thousands of clones, around 96% of them seen just once. Material for sequencing was peripheral blood mononuclear cells. Receptors were obtained from a young man in good health. Some clones in this sample may be carry-over from other donors' samples. The CDR3 runs from the conserved cysteine through the conserved F or W. Clone size, where shown, is once, few, many, or a class for clones that have expanded.

v_call: TRBV18; clone_size: -; cdr3_aa: CASSTFGAVEEKLFF
v_call: TRBV15; clone_size: -; cdr3_aa: CATSRARGTKGNEQYF
v_call: TRBV9; clone_size: once; cdr3_aa: CASSVAGAGAGETQYF
v_call: TRBV2; clone_size: -; cdr3_aa: CASSESLGVAGGTQYF
v_call: TRBV19; clone_size: -; cdr3_aa: CASSIVPSGTYEQYF
v_call: TRBV19; clone_size: -; cdr3_aa: CASSLDPDYEQYF
v_call: TRBV6-5; clone_size: -; cdr3_aa: CASSYSPRGEAFF
v_call: TRBV29-1; clone_size: -; cdr3_aa: CSVVPGTGAYEQYF
v_call: TRBV29-1; clone_size: -; cdr3_aa: CSVVAGQVYEQYF
v_call: TRBV5-1; clone_size: once; cdr3_aa: CASSAGTATGNTIYF